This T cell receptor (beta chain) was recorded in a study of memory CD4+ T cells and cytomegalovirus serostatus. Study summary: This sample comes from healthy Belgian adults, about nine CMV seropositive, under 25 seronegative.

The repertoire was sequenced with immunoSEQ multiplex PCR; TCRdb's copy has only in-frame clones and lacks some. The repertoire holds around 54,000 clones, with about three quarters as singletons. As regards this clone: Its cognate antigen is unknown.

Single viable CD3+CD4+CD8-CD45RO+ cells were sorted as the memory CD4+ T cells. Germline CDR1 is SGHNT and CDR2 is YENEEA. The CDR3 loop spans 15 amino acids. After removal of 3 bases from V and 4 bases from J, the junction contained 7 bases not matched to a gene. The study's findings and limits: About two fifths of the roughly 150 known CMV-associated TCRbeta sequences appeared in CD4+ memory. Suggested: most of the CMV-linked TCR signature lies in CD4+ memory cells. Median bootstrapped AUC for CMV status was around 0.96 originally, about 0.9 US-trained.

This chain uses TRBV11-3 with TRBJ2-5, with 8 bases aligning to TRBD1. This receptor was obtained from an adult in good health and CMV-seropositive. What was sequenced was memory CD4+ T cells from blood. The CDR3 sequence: CASSLDRARLETQYF. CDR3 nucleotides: TGTGCCAGCAGCTTGGACAGGGCGAGGTTAGAGACCCAGTACTTC.